This TCR beta chain was identified during a study of blood T cell repertoires in COVID-19. Study at large: Some COVID-19 samples were acute and others convalescent; all came from the United States, Italy and Spain. PBMCs, B-cell-depleted T cells, or T cells provided the cDNA or gDNA that made up the material.

Authors' processing steps: Reference gene primers were amplified, and this amplification served to estimate nucleated cell counts. Assay: immunoSEQ multiplex PCR; the TCRdb copy retains only in-frame clones and omits some. V and J calls and clone size are as listed in that table; D and trimming were resolved from the DNA. Here the sample spans fewer than 7,500 clones, just over 85% being singletons. The germline V gene has CDR1 SGHDT and CDR2 YYEEEE. The CDR3 length is 17 residues. Trimming cost V 4 bases and J 5 bases, with 23 bases left between them. Sequencing was done on a sample of peripheral blood. The clonotype was recovered from a human donor with active COVID-19. The donor label of this sample is uncertain. V gene TRBV5-6 combines with J gene TRBJ2-3; a possible D gene is TRBD1 (6 bases). The CDR3 spells CASSPPPALHRVDTQYF. The CDR3 DNA is TGTGCCAGCAGCCCTCCCCCCGCCCTTCACAGGGTAGATACGCAGTATTTT.